This TCR beta chain was identified in a study of T cell responses to AZD1222 COVID-19 vaccine. Findings of the study overall: Nearly half of the spike-specific TCRs reportedly recognize variant regions that carry no mutations. None of the repertoires were sampled until the peak T cell response had passed.

Of note for this clone: Its antigen is unknown.

The protocol was immunoSEQ multiplex PCR, while the TCRdb copy is restricted to in-frame clones and leaves out a portion. The table has about 100,000 clones, about 95% seen once. Trimming removed 4 bases from V and 6 bases from J; junction bases left unmatched: 11. The CDR3 contains 18 residues. The germline V gene encodes CDR1 SEHNR and CDR2 FQNEAQ (reference sequence). The TCR sequence derives from an adult in good health. This specimen consisted of peripheral blood, obtained on day 0 of AZD1222 vaccination. This chain connects TRBV7-9 to TRBJ2-2, with 13 bases lining up with TRBD2. The CDR3 spells CASSSKRLAGGAPGELFF. The CDR3 DNA is TGTGCCAGCAGCTCTAAAAGACTAGCGGGAGGAGCTCCCGGGGAGCTGTTTTTT.